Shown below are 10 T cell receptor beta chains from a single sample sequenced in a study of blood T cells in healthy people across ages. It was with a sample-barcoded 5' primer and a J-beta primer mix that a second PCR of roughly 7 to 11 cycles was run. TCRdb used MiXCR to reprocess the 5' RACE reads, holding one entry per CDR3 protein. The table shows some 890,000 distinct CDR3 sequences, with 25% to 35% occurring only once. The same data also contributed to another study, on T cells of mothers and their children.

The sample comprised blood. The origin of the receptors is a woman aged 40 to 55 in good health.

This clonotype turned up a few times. The CDR3 loop reads CASSTGAPTLHF. CDR3 sequence (DNA): TGTGCCAGCAGCACGGGGGCCCCGACCCTCCACTTT. The chain employs TRBV6-6 and TRBJ1-6, with a possible D match to TRBD1 (6 bases). There are 12 residues in the CDR3. Per the germline V gene, CDR1 is MNHNY and CDR2 is SVGAGI (reference sequence). The V end lost 6 bases, the J end lost 14 bases, and 14 bases lay between the germline ends.

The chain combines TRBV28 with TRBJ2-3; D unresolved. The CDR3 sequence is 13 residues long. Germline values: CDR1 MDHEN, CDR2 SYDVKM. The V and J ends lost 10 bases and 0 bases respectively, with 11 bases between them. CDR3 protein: CAIETRSTDTQYF. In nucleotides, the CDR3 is TGTGCCATCGAGACCCGGAGCACAGATACGCAGTATTTT.

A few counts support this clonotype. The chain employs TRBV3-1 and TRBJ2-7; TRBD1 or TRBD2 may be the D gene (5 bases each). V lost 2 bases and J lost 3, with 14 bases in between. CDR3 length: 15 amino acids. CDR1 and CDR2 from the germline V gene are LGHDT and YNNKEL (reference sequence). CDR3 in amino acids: CASSQTRDGYYEQYF. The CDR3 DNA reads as TGTGCCAGCAGCCAAACCCGGGACGGTTACTACGAGCAGTACTTC.

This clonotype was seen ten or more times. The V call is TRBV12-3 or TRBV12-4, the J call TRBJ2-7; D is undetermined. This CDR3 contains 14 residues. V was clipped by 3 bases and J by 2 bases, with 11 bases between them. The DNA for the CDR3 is TGTGCCAGCAGTTTCAGGTCAGGAGCCTACGAGCAGTACTTC. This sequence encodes CASSFRSGAYEQYF.

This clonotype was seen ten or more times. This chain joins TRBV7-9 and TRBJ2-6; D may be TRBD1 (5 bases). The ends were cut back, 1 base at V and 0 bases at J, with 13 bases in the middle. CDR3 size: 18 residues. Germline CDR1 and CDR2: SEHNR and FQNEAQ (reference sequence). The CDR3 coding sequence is TGTGCCAGCAGCTTAGTCGGGCAGGGTTTCTCTGGGGCCAACGTCCTGACTTTC. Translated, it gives CASSLVGQGFSGANVLTF.

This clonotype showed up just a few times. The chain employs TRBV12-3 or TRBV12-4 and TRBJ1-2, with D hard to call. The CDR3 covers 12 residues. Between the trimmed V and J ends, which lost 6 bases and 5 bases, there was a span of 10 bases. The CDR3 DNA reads TGTGCCAGCAGACGTGGAGTGTATGGCTACACCTTC. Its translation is CASRRGVYGYTF.

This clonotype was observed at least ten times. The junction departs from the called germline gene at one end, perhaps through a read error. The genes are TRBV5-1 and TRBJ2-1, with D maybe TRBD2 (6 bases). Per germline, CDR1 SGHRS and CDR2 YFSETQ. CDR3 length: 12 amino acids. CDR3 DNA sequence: TGTGCCAGCTCACTCCTGGGAGGTGAGCAGTTCTTC. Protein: CASSLLGGEQFF.

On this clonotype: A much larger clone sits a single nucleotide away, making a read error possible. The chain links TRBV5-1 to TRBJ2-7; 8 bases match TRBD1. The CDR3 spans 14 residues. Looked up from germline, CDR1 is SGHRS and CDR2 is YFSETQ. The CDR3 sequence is CVSSQDRELYEQYF. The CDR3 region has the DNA TGCGTCAGCAGCCAGGACAGGGAGCTATACGAGCAGTACTTC.

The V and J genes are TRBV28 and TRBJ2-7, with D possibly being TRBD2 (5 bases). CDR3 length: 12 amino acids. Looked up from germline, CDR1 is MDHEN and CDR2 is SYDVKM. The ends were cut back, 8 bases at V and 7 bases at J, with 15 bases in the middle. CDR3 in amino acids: CASGLARQEQYF. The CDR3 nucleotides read TGTGCCAGCGGGCTAGCTCGCCAGGAGCAGTACTTC.

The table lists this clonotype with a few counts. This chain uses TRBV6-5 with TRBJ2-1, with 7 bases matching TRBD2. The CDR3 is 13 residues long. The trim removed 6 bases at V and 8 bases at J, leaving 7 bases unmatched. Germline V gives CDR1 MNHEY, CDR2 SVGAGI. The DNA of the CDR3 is TGTGCCAGCAGGCCCCGACTAGCCGATGAGCAGTTCTTC. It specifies CASRPRLADEQFF.